The rows below give T cell receptor beta chains drawn from one sample of a study of T cells expressing NK-cell markers. TCRdb reprocessed the 5' RACE reads and reports one entry per CDR3 protein, with no DNA. The table for this sample gives 140,000 to 150,000 distinct CDR3 sequences. Specimen: blood T cells: a sorted CD56 or NKG2C T cell subset, CD4+ or CD8+ T cells, or bulk PBMC T cells (not recorded which). The origin of the receptors is a man aged 18 to 30 in good health. Each CDR3 is given with its conserved first and last residue. The order of the fields is J gene, CDR3 length, V gene, CDR3 protein.

>TRBJ2-7|15|TRBV5-1
CASSQSGTGAYEQYF
>TRBJ2-3|19|TRBV20-1
CSAGREDVIRIEDSDTQYF
>TRBJ2-1|15|TRBV7-9
CASSLVGLARNEQFF
>TRBJ2-5|13|TRBV12-3/TRBV12-4
CASRTISSETQYF
>TRBJ1-1|13|TRBV6-2/TRBV6-3
CASRTGTNTEAFF
>TRBJ2-7|14|TRBV25-1
CASSSNGDRTEQYF
>TRBJ2-1|15|TRBV19
CASSLDRGWNNEQFF
>TRBJ2-1|15|TRBV19
CASSNYQEGLHEQFF
>TRBJ2-7|15|TRBV24-1
CATSDPGQGSYEQYF
>TRBJ1-5|15|TRBV7-2
CASSFSPGANQPQHF
>TRBJ1-1|14|TRBV15
CATAPRGKNTEAFF
>TRBJ1-1|15|TRBV5-5
CASSLGSNMNTEAFF
>TRBJ2-2|15|TRBV7-6
CASSLAQGFTGELFF
>TRBJ2-1|15|TRBV2
CASSGLAGVVDEQFF
>TRBJ2-1|12|TRBV12-3/TRBV12-4
CASSLSSNEQFF
>TRBJ2-5|14|TRBV10-2
CASATSGSPETQYF
>TRBJ2-1|14|TRBV29-1
CSVSETSGNNEQFF
>TRBJ2-1|20|TRBV11-1
CASSSPPRGAGSPLYNEQFF
>TRBJ1-1|14|TRBV5-1
CASSLIYSNTEAFF
>TRBJ2-3|18|TRBV6-1
CASSESLFQAGAADTQYF
>TRBJ2-7|15|TRBV10-3
CAISERTESAYEQYF
>TRBJ2-5|15|TRBV7-9
CASSLVGREEETQYF
>TRBJ2-6|13|TRBV29-1
CSAALRGANVLTF
>TRBJ2-7|14|TRBV20-1
CSASRTRGPYEQYF
>TRBJ2-5|16|TRBV13
CASSLVSGRVEETQYF
>TRBJ2-1|17|TRBV14
CASSQDRRLAGNNEQFF
>TRBJ2-1|18|TRBV12-3/TRBV12-4
CASTRDRGPQKADNEQFF
>TRBJ1-1|12|TRBV27
CASMAGNTEAFF
>TRBJ2-2|13|TRBV25-1
CASGAANTGELFF
>TRBJ1-6|16|TRBV2
CASRLSETLGQSPLHF
>TRBJ2-5|16|TRBV10-2
CASSEIPASGKETQYF
>TRBJ2-2|17|TRBV4-1
CASSQVIAGAYTGELFF
>TRBJ2-2|14|TRBV2
CASITGGNTGELFF
>TRBJ2-3|16|TRBV5-1
CASSLGGSFGGDTQYF
>TRBJ2-1|16|TRBV7-9
CASSFQLAGGPREQFF
>TRBJ2-3|15|TRBV27
CASRESGGALDTQYF
>TRBJ2-2|17|TRBV4-3
CASSQEPRGVDTGELFF
>TRBJ1-2|16|TRBV5-1
CASSPRQGLVLYGYTF
>TRBJ2-1|19|TRBV24-1
CATSDAPVGAGGPDNEQFF
>TRBJ2-2|16|TRBV9
CASSPAGTAYTGELFF
>TRBJ2-7|16|TRBV5-1
CASSWNSGRGSYEQYF